These 29 T cell receptor beta chains share one sample of origin, sequenced in a study of Ad26.COV2.S vaccination and SARS-CoV-2 variants. Treatment noted: around 19 received Ad26.COV2.S at low or high dose, single or two shots; a few received placebo; per-sample allocation not given. Material that was analyzed had been drawn on day 63 after the first vaccine or placebo injection. Here immunoSEQ multiplex PCR was the method, and the copy in TCRdb shows in-frame clones only, minus some. The table has a few hundred thousand clones, 80% to 95% seen once. The source material was peripheral blood, sampled in a trial of Ad26.COV2.S vaccine versus placebo. Every receptor here comes from a person between 18 and 65 years old who received the Ad26.COV2.S COVID-19 vaccine or a placebo.

The chain employs TRBV30 and TRBJ2-7, with no clear D. CDR3 size: 13 residues. Per germline, CDR1 GTSNPN and CDR2 SVGIG (reference sequence). V dropped 2 bases and J dropped 6 bases, with 14 bases sitting between them. Written as DNA, the CDR3 is TGTGCCTGGAGTCCAGTGGACGGTAGCGAGCAGTACTTC. This codes for CAWSPVDGSEQYF.

V and J are TRBV25-1 and TRBJ2-7; 7 bases map to TRBD1. The CDR3 contains 14 residues. The germline V gene encodes CDR1 MGHDK and CDR2 SYGVNS. Trimming cost V 4 bases and J 5 bases; bases outside gene matches: 8. CDR3 region: CASSGWDSSDEQYF. CDR3 coding DNA: TGTGCCAGCAGTGGCTGGGACAGTTCCGACGAGCAGTACTTC.

The V gene is TRBV4-3, the J gene TRBJ2-1; D gene unclear. V was pared by 1 base and J by 8 bases, with 9 bases between. The CDR3 length is 13 residues. Germline-derived CDR1 and CDR2 are LGHNA and YSLEER. In DNA form, the CDR3 reads TGCGCCAGCAGCCAAGGGTTCGGATATGAGCAGTTCTTC. Its protein is CASSQGFGYEQFF.

J is TRBJ2-3 and V is TRBV30; D gene uncertain. The CDR3 covers 15 residues. The V end lost 1 base, the J end lost 5 bases, and 16 bases lay between the germline ends. CDR1 is GTSNPN and CDR2 is SVGIG in the germline V gene (reference sequence). The CDR3 loop reads CAWSAGRPLGDTQYF. CDR3 coding DNA: TGTGCCTGGAGTGCCGGTCGCCCATTAGGAGATACGCAGTATTTT. Together with reference TRBV30 and TRBJ2-3, the CDR3 gives the full variable domain: SQTIHQWPATLVQPVGSPLSLECTVEGTSNPNLYWYRQAAGRGLQLLFYSVGIGQISSEVPQNLSASRPQDRQFILSSKKLLLSDSGFYLCAWSAGRPLGDTQYFGPGTRLTVL.

The chain is built from TRBV27 and TRBJ1-1; D remains unclear. Trimming removed 4 bases from V and 2 bases from J, with 5 bases in between. The germline CDR1 and CDR2 sequences are MNHEY and SMNVEV (reference sequence). This CDR3 has 12 residues. Here the CDR3 reads CASSSYNTEAFF. CDR3 nucleotide sequence: TGTGCCAGCAGTTCCTATAACACTGAAGCTTTCTTT.

The V call is TRBV7-2, the J call TRBJ1-2, with D possibly being TRBD1 (5 bases). V was pared by 3 bases and J by 0 bases, with 14 bases between. This CDR3 region has 16 residues. CDR1 is SGHTA, CDR2 FQGNSA, per germline. The CDR3 DNA reads TGTGCCAGCAGCTTGGGGGGTTCTGAAGCTAACTATGGCTACACCTTC. It specifies CASSLGGSEANYGYTF.

The V gene is TRBV5-4, the J gene TRBJ2-1; TRBD2 aligns across 12 bases. Germline lookup yields CDR1 SGHNT and CDR2 YYREEE (reference sequence). The CDR3 is 13 residues long. Unmatched junction bases numbered 6, after V lost 10 bases and J lost 7 bases. CDR3 in DNA: TGTGCCGGGGGACTAGCGGGTGGGAATGAGCAGTTCTTC. Protein sequence: CAGGLAGGNEQFF.

A few counts support this clone. V and J are TRBV6-5 and TRBJ1-5; D ambiguous. The CDR3 sequence is 13 residues long. Trimming left V 5 bases short and J 5 bases short, with 10 bases between. The V gene's germline CDR1 is MNHEY and CDR2 SVGAGI. CDR3 DNA sequence: TGTGCCAGCAGTATGACAAAGTATCAGCCCCAGCATTTT. Its protein product is CASSMTKYQPQHF.

CDR3 nucleotide sequence: TGTGCCAGCAGTTACTCGCCAGGGTCGTCCCCTATATCCTACGAGCAGTACTTC. Residues: CASSYSPGSSPISYEQYF. The rearrangement uses TRBV6-2 or TRBV6-3 and TRBJ2-7, with D possibly being TRBD1 (5 bases). Germline V CDR1 and CDR2: MNHEY, SVGEGT. The CDR3 length is 18 residues. The germline V and J ends were trimmed by 0 bases and 1 base, with 19 bases remaining between them.

The chain has TRBV9 and TRBJ2-1, with TRBD2 identical over 9 bases. The CDR3 is made up of 16 amino acids. Trimming cost V 1 base and J 6 bases; bases outside gene matches: 8. The germline V gene encodes CDR1 SGDLS and CDR2 YYNGEE. The CDR3 nucleotides read TGTGCCAGCAGCGTAACGAGTAGCGGGAGTGTCAATGAGCAGTTCTTC. It encodes CASSVTSSGSVNEQFF.

V usage is TRBV19 and J usage is TRBJ2-7; 10 bases are a match to TRBD1. The CDR3 extends over 14 amino acids. Germline V gene data show CDR1 as LNHDA and CDR2 as SQIVND (reference sequence). V was clipped by 6 bases and J by 3 bases; unmatched bases: 5. The CDR3 spells CASSRDRGGYEQYF. The DNA of the CDR3 is TGTGCCAGTAGCCGGGACAGGGGAGGCTACGAGCAGTACTTC.

This sequence joins TRBV25-1 and TRBJ2-2; D may correspond to TRBD1 or TRBD2 (5 bases each). Germline loops: CDR1 MGHDK, CDR2 SYGVNS. Trimming shortened V by 2 bases and J by 2 bases, and 12 bases separated the two germline ends. The CDR3 totals 16 residues. Here the CDR3 DNA reads TGTGCCAGCAGTGAACTGACCGGGGACAACACCGGGGAGCTGTTTTTT. Protein product: CASSELTGDNTGELFF.

The gene calls are TRBV5-4 and TRBJ1-4; D possibly corresponds to TRBD1 (5 bases). V lost 1 base and J lost 6, with 13 bases in between. From germline, CDR1 is SGHNT and CDR2 YYREEE (reference sequence). The CDR3 runs 15 residues. The CDR3 coding sequence is TGTGCCAGCAGCTTGAGGGGCCCATCCCATGAAAAACTGTTTTTT. Translating it yields CASSLRGPSHEKLFF.

The V and J genes are TRBV11-2 and TRBJ2-1, with no clear D. This CDR3 spans 15 amino acids. CDR1 and CDR2 from the germline V gene are SGHAT and FQNNGV. V dropped 1 base and J dropped 4 bases, with 11 bases sitting between them. The CDR3 sequence: CASSLVGYGYNEQFF. CDR3 DNA sequence: TGTGCCAGCAGCTTAGTGGGCTACGGGTACAATGAGCAGTTCTTC.

Only one count was recorded for this clone. The V gene is TRBV5-1, the J gene TRBJ2-1; 7 positions agree with TRBD1. The germline CDR1 and CDR2 sequences are SGHRS and YFSETQ. This CDR3 has 16 residues. J lost 4 bases, V lost 4 bases, and 11 bases had no gene match. In DNA, the CDR3 is TGCGCCAGCAGCATACAGGGGCCGTCACAGTACAATGAGCAGTTCTTC. It yields the protein CASSIQGPSQYNEQFF.

The chain combines TRBV4-1 with TRBJ2-5; 10 bases map to TRBD1. Germline V gene sequence: CDR1 MGHRA, CDR2 YSYEKL. Trimming took 4 bases from V and 4 from J; bases not matched to a gene: 9. This CDR3 region has 16 residues. This chain's CDR3 is CASSLTGTGERETQYF. The CDR3 nucleotides read TGCGCCAGCAGCCTAACCGGGACAGGGGAAAGAGAGACCCAGTACTTC.

The V call is TRBV7-9, the J call TRBJ1-4; maybe TRBD1 (6 bases). This CDR3 is 14 amino acids long. Germline CDR1 SEHNR, CDR2 FQNEAQ (reference sequence). Trimming shortened V by 5 bases and J by 4 bases, and 11 bases separated the two germline ends. Written as DNA, the CDR3 is TGTGCCAGCAGCCCAGACAGGCTTAATGAAAAACTGTTTTTT. The encoded protein is CASSPDRLNEKLFF. Complete variable domain (other parts from reference TRBV7-9 and TRBJ1-4): DTGVSQNPRHKITKRGQNVTFRCDPISEHNRLYWYRQTLGQGPEFLTYFQNEAQLEKSRLLSDRFSAERPKGSFSTLEIQRTEQGDSAMYLCASSPDRLNEKLFFGSGTQLSVL.

In this sample, this clone turned up once. The J gene is TRBJ2-2, the V gene TRBV7-9; D perhaps matches TRBD2 (6 bases). V lost 4 bases to trimming and J lost 5 bases, with 17 bases between them. This CDR3 has 16 residues. Germline loops: CDR1 SEHNR, CDR2 FQNEAQ (reference sequence). CDR3 loop: CASSSRDWAVTGELFF. CDR3 nucleotides: TGTGCCAGCAGCTCCCGGGACTGGGCTGTGACCGGGGAGCTGTTTTTT.

The chain combines TRBV5-4 with TRBJ2-7; 11 bases line up with TRBD2. This CDR3 is 16 amino acids long. CDR1 SGHNT and CDR2 YYREEE come from the germline V gene (reference sequence). V shed 1 base and J 4 bases; nucleotides not matched to a gene: 7. CDR3 sequence (DNA): TGTGCCAGCAGCTTGTGGCTAGCGGGGGGTTCTTACGAGCAGTACTTC. This sequence encodes CASSLWLAGGSYEQYF. The full variable domain, its missing parts supplied by reference TRBV5-4 and TRBJ2-7, is ETGVTQSPTHLIKTRGQQVTLRCSSQSGHNTVSWYQQALGQGPQFIFQYYREEENGRGNFPPRFSGLQFPNYSSELNVNALELDDSALYLCASSLWLAGGSYEQYFGPGTRLTVT.

This clone was picked up one time. The chain uses TRBV5-5 and TRBJ2-7; 7 bases map to TRBD1. In germline, CDR1 is SGHKS, CDR2 YYEKEE (reference sequence). CDR3 length equals 15 residues. The V gene end was trimmed by 4 bases and the J gene end by 2 bases; junction bases not matched to a gene: 9. CDR3: CASSRDSEGTYEQYF. Written as DNA, the CDR3 is TGTGCCAGCAGCCGGGACAGCGAGGGGACCTACGAGCAGTACTTC.

The genes are TRBV6-5 and TRBJ1-2; D ambiguous. CDR3 length equals 15 residues. With 0 bases removed from V and 3 bases from J, the gap between germline ends came to 11 bases. Looked up from germline, CDR1 is MNHEY and CDR2 is SVGAGI. The CDR3 DNA sequence: TGTGCCAGCAGTTACTCTTCGGGCGGATACTATGGCTACACCTTC. This codes for CASSYSSGGYYGYTF.

In regard to this clone: A junction boundary mismatches the germline segment, possibly from a read error. V is TRBV19 and J is TRBJ1-5; D gene ambiguous. This CDR3 region has 14 residues. The germline gives CDR1 LNHDA, CDR2 SQIVND (reference sequence). CDR3 region: CAGSPDGMVQPQHF. CDR3 nucleotides: TGTGCCGGTAGTCCGGACGGGATGGTCCAGCCCCAGCATTTT.

The chain links TRBV6-5 to TRBJ2-1; possibly TRBD2 for D (7 bases). The CDR3 runs to 12 residues. Trimming took 9 bases from V and 7 from J, leaving 13 bases between them. From germline, CDR1 is MNHEY and CDR2 SVGAGI. CDR3 in amino acids: CASSRGGNEQFF. The CDR3 DNA is TGTGCCAGTTCAAGGGGGGGGAATGAGCAGTTCTTC.

The chain carries TRBV11-3 and TRBJ2-7, with D unresolved. The CDR3 loop spans 12 amino acids. V gave up 1 base and J gave up 6 bases, with 7 bases separating them. In germline, CDR1 is SGHNT, CDR2 YENEEA. CDR3 in amino acids: CASSLVPSEQYF. The DNA of the CDR3 is TGTGCCAGCAGCTTAGTCCCTAGCGAGCAGTACTTC.

The chain couples TRBV7-2 to TRBJ2-1, with unresolved D. The CDR3 covers 14 residues. Germline-derived CDR1 and CDR2 are SGHTA and FQGNSA. Trimming took 2 bases from V and 6 from J, leaving 11 bases between them. The CDR3 here is CASSLSPDFNEQFF. The CDR3 nucleotides are TGTGCCAGCAGCTTAAGTCCTGACTTCAATGAGCAGTTCTTC.

J is TRBJ2-3 and V is TRBV4-3; D gene uncertain. Germline V gene lookup returns CDR1 LGHNA and CDR2 YSLEER. This CDR3 has 15 amino acids. The germline V and J ends were trimmed by 0 bases and 5 bases, with 12 bases remaining between them. CDR3 DNA: TGCGCCAGCAGCCAAGAAAGCCGCGCCGGAGATACGCAGTATTTT. Translating gives CASSQESRAGDTQYF.

The chain carries TRBV25-1 and TRBJ1-5; no reliable D call. Germline V gene sequence: CDR1 MGHDK, CDR2 SYGVNS. V was shortened by 3 bases and J by 7 bases, with 7 bases between the two germline ends. This CDR3 region has 12 residues. CDR3 nucleotides: TGTGCCAGCAGTGACGGGGTGCAGCCCCAGCATTTT. Its protein is CASSDGVQPQHF.

The chain joins TRBV7-6 to TRBJ2-1; D ambiguous. The germline gives CDR1 SGHVS, CDR2 FNYEAQ. Trimming shortened V by 4 bases and J by 1 base, and 5 bases separated the two germline ends. The CDR3 has 13 residues. CDR3 residues: CASSSLSYNEQFF. As DNA, the CDR3 is TGTGCCAGCAGCTCCCTTTCCTACAATGAGCAGTTCTTC.

CDR3 nucleotide sequence: TGTGCCAGCAGGGACACACAGGGGGCGTTGGAAAAACTGTTTTTT. Its translation: CASRDTQGALEKLFF. The chain employs TRBV28 and TRBJ1-4; 9 bases align to TRBD1. J gave up 8 bases and V 6 bases, and 10 bases lay outside the gene matches. The germline V gene encodes CDR1 MDHEN and CDR2 SYDVKM. The CDR3 is 15 residues long. Full variable domain (remainder filled in from reference TRBV28 and TRBJ1-4): DVKVTQSSRYLVKRTGEKVFLECVQDMDHENMFWYRQDPGLGLRLIYFSYDVKMKEKGDIPEGYSVSREKKERFSLILESASTNQTSMYLCASRDTQGALEKLFFGSGTQLSVL.